Sequencing of this T cell receptor (beta chain) was carried out in a study of T-cell reconstitution after alpha-beta-depleted transplantation in children. A TCRbeta library incorporating unique molecular identifiers was prepared. TCRdb re-derived calls from the PCR reads in MiXCR, one entry per CDR3 protein. This sample carries about 260,000 distinct CDR3 sequences, 7.5% to 9.5% of them seen once, and the ten largest clones take 6.3%. Regarding the study as a whole: In some patients, recipient T cells and intrathymic progenitors surviving conditioning explained high day-60 diversity. Alpha-beta T cells present about two months after transplant were reported to originate from several hundred expanded graft clones. The main origin of T-cell counts and diversity one year after transplant was newly produced T cells.

The CDR3 has 15 residues. V lost 6 bases, J lost 1 base, and 7 bases stayed unmatched. Germline V gene data show CDR1 as LGHNA and CDR2 as YNFKEQ. Details on this clonotype: No antigen is known for it.

This clonotype was obtained from a male patient under 18 who had a stem cell transplant for acute lymphoblastic leukemia, so the T cells may come from the graft donor. The chain links TRBV4-2 to TRBJ2-3, with 7 bases fitting TRBD1. This material consisted of PBMCs, mostly from graft donor cells, taken 180 days after TCRalphabeta/CD19-depleted stem cell transplant. CDR3 nucleotide sequence: TGTGCCAGCAGGGAAAGACAGGGACGCACAGATACGCAGTATTTT. This gives the protein CASRERQGRTDTQYF.